This TCR beta chain was identified in a study of cytomegalovirus exposure and HLA in healthy donors. The germline V gene encodes CDR1 KGHSH and CDR2 LQKENI. V shed 2 bases and J shed 2 bases, with 18 bases lying between them. The CDR3 has 17 residues. Only one count was recorded for this clone. What it recognizes is unknown. The assay was immunoSEQ multiplex PCR, and TCRdb's table has in-frame clones only and misses some. The table lists 97,000 or so clones, 87% of them singletons. General observations from the study: Cytomegalovirus association was listed for around 180 TCR beta chains.

The specimen was PBMCs. The V gene is TRBV18, the J gene TRBJ2-5; the D gene is possibly TRBD1 (6 bases). The sequence came from a woman aged 25-40 years in good health and CMV-seronegative. This chain's CDR3 is CASSPIGAGVTQETQYF. CDR3 sequence (DNA): TGTGCCAGCTCACCAATCGGCGCAGGGGTCACGCAAGAGACCCAGTACTTC.